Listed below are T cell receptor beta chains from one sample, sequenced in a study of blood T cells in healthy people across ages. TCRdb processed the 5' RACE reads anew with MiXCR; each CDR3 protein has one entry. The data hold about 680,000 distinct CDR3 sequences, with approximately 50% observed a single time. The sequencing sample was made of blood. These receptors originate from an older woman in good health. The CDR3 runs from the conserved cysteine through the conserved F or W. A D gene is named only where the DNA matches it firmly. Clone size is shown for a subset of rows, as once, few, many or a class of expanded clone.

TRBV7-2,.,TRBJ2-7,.,CASRIAPGPSYEQYF,TGTGCCAGCAGAATTGCCCCGGGGCCCTCCTACGAGCAGTACTTC
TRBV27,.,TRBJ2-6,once,CASSSRTDPYSGANVLTF,TGTGCCAGCAGTTCAAGGACGGATCCGTACTCTGGGGCCAACGTCCTGACTTTC
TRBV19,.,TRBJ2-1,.,CASSLRSNDEQFF,TGTGCCAGTAGTCTCCGGTCTAACGATGAGCAGTTCTTC
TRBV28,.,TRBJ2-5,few,CASSNRDDYAGETQYF,TGTGCCAGCAGTAACCGGGACGACTACGCGGGAGAGACCCAGTACTTC
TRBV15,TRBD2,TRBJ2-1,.,CATSRGRTSGDNEQFF,TGTGCCACCAGCAGAGGACGGACTAGCGGAGACAATGAGCAGTTCTTC
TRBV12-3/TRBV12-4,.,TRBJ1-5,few,CASRPRDNQPQHF,TGTGCCAGCAGGCCCCGAGACAATCAGCCCCAGCATTTT
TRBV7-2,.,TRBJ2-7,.,CASSRTGDGSYEQYF,TGTGCCAGCAGCCGAACTGGAGACGGATCCTACGAGCAGTACTTC
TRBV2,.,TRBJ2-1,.,CASSRDPTYNEQFF,TGTGCCAGCAGTCGGGACCCGACTTACAATGAGCAGTTCTTC
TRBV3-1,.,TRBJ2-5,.,CASSQESRGAETQYF,TGTGCCAGCAGCCAAGAATCCAGGGGCGCAGAGACCCAGTACTTC
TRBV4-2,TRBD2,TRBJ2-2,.,CASSQETSGSANTGELFF,TGTGCCAGCAGCCAAGAGACTAGCGGGAGCGCGAACACCGGGGAGCTGTTTTTT
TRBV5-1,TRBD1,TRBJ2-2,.,CASSLVETGTGELFF,TGCGCCAGCAGTTTGGTGGAGACAGGGACCGGGGAGCTGTTTTTT
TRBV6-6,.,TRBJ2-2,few,CASSYDPTFYTGELFF,TGTGCCAGCAGTTACGACCCAACTTTCTACACCGGGGAGCTGTTTTTT
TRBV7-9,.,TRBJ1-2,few,CASSSGGGQEPTYGYTF,TGTGCCAGCAGCTCGGGGGGGGGCCAGGAGCCGACCTATGGCTACACCTTC
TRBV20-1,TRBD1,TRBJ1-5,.,CSAPQGGVFYGNQPQHF,TGCAGTGCTCCCCAGGGGGGAGTATTTTATGGCAATCAGCCCCAGCATTTT
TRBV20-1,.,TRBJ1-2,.,CSASDGGSTSDGYTF,TGCAGTGCTAGTGATGGAGGCAGCACCTCTGATGGCTACACCTTC
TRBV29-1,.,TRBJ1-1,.,CSGAQGDTEAFF,TGCAGCGGTGCCCAGGGAGACACTGAAGCTTTCTTT
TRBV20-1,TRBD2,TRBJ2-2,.,CSAPRTSGANTGELFF,TGCAGTGCTCCCCGAACTAGCGGAGCGAACACCGGGGAGCTGTTTTTT
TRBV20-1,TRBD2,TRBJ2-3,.,CSATPGGSRTDTQYF,TGCAGTGCTACCCCGGGGGGGAGTCGCACAGATACGCAGTATTTT
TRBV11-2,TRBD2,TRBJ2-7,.,CASSSIAGNYNEQYF,TGTGCCAGCAGCTCAATAGCGGGCAACTACAATGAGCAGTACTTC
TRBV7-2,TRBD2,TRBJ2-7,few,CASSGGTSGRRYEQYF,TGTGCCAGCAGCGGAGGGACTAGCGGGAGGCGGTACGAGCAGTACTTC
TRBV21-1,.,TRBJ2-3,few,CASSNLWEGTNTQYF,TGTGCCAGCAGCAACCTGTGGGAGGGCACAAATACGCAGTATTTT
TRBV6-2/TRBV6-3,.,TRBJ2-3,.,CASRRDTTDTQYF,TGTGCCAGCAGACGGGACACCACAGATACGCAGTATTTT
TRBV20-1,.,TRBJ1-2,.,CSASLTNYGYTF,TGCAGTGCTAGTCTGACGAACTATGGCTACACCTTC
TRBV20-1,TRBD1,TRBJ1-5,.,CSARDPGTGSGDQPQHF,TGCAGTGCTAGAGATCCAGGGACAGGGAGTGGGGATCAGCCCCAGCATTTT
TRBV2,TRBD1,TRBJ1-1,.,CASSEDWTGGGRAFF,TGTGCCAGCAGTGAAGATTGGACAGGGGGCGGTCGGGCTTTCTTT
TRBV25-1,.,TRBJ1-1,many,CASRLREYTEAFF,TGTGCCAGCAGGCTCAGGGAGTACACTGAAGCTTTCTTT
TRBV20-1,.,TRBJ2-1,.,CSAREFNEQFF,TGCAGTGCTAGGGAGTTTAATGAGCAGTTCTTC
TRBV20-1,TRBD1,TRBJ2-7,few,CSARGTGGLYEQYF,TGCAGTGCTAGGGGGACAGGGGGCTTGTACGAGCAGTACTTC
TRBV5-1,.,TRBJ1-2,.,CASSLDGDYGYTF,TGCGCCAGCAGCTTGGACGGGGACTATGGCTACACCTTC
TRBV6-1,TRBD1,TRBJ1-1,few,CASRKRDRGTEAFF,TGTGCCAGCAGGAAAAGGGACAGGGGCACTGAAGCTTTCTTT
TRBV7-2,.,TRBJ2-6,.,CASSLTYRSSGANVLTF,TGTGCCAGCAGCTTAACTTACAGGAGCTCTGGGGCCAACGTCCTGACTTTC
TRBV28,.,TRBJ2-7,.,CASSKQSIEYF,TGTGCCAGCAGCAAGCAAAGCATCGAGTACTTC
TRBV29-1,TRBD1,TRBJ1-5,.,CSVGQRKGVQHF,TGCAGCGTGGGACAGAGGAAGGGAGTCCAGCATTTT
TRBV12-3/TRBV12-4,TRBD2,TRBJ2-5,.,CASSLSGRASSQYNEQYF,TGTGCCAGCAGCCTTAGCGGGAGGGCCTCGTCCCAGTACAATGAGCAGTACTTC
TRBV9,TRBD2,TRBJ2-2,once,CASSPRGGRNTGELFF,TGTGCCAGCAGCCCCCGCGGGGGACGGAACACCGGGGAGCTGTTTTTT
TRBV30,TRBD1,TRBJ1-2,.,CAWSGTGYGYTF,TGTGCCTGGTCCGGGACAGGCTATGGCTACACCTTC
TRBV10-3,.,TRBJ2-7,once,CAIAEVGSYEQYF,TGTGCCATCGCTGAAGTCGGCTCCTACGAGCAGTACTTC
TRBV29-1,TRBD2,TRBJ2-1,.,CSVDFWAGGNEQFF,TGCAGCGTTGATTTTTGGGCCGGGGGGAATGAGCAGTTCTTC
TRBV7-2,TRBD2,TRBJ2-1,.,CASGLGLASYNEQFF,TGTGCCAGCGGCCTTGGACTAGCGTCGTACAATGAGCAGTTCTTC
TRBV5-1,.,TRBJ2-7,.,CASSPAEASSYEQYF,TGCGCCAGCAGTCCAGCGGAGGCGAGCTCCTACGAGCAGTACTTC
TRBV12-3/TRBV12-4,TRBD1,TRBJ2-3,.,CASSRIGGIGTDTQYF,TGTGCCAGCAGCCGGATAGGGGGCATCGGCACAGATACGCAGTATTTT
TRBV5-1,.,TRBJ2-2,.,CASSLLGDAKSRSGELFF,TGCGCCAGCAGCCTTCTTGGGGACGCCAAATCTCGTTCCGGGGAGCTGTTTTTT
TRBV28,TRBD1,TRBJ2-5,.,CASGPGQVMGEETQYF,TGTGCCAGCGGCCCGGGACAGGTGATGGGCGAAGAGACCCAGTACTTC
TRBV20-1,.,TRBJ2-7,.,CSAGAAYEQYF,TGCAGTGCTGGGGCAGCCTACGAGCAGTACTTC
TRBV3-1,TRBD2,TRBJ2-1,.,CASSQMGGRPYNEQFF,TGTGCCAGCAGCCAAATGGGCGGGAGGCCCTACAATGAGCAGTTCTTC
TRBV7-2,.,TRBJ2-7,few,CASTRLPYEQYF,TGTGCCAGCACTAGGTTGCCCTACGAGCAGTACTTC
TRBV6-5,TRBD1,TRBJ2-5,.,CASSPYRTGGRETQYF,TGTGCCAGCAGTCCTTACCGGACAGGGGGCAGAGAGACCCAGTACTTC
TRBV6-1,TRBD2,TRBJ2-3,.,CANSKGEGGTDTQYF,TGTGCCAACTCTAAAGGGGAGGGCGGCACAGATACGCAGTATTTT
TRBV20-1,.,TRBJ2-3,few,CSAGHRDTFTDTQYF,TGCAGTGCTGGACACCGGGACACCTTCACAGATACGCAGTATTTT
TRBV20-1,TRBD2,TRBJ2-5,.,CSAREVAGSYNEQYF,TGCAGTGCTAGAGAGGTAGCGGGATCCTACAATGAGCAGTACTTC
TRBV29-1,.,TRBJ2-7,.,CSVALGGYNEQYF,TGCAGCGTCGCCTTGGGCGGCTACAATGAGCAGTACTTC
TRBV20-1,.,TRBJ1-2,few,CSARPLGTKRVYGYTF,TGCAGTGCTAGGCCGCTCGGGACTAAGAGGGTTTATGGCTACACCTTC
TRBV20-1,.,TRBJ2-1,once,CSARGVSGRSYNEQFF,TGCAGTGCTAGGGGCGTCAGCGGGCGCTCCTACAATGAGCAGTTCTTC